This TCR beta chain is drawn from a study of regulatory dendritic cells for organ transplantation. Germline CDR1 and CDR2: SGHAT and FQNNGV. The CDR3 contains 16 residues. V gave up 1 base and J gave up 4 bases; unmatched junction bases: 8. In regard to this clone: Antigen specificity is unknown.

Produced via immunoSEQ multiplex PCR; TCRdb's table is partial and in-frame only. This sample carries tens of thousands of clones, roughly 84% of them seen once, and the ten largest clones take roughly 0.4%. Study-level results: Mature dendritic cells appeared to drive more memory CD8+ clonal expansion than regulatory ones.

The chain is built from TRBV11-2 and TRBJ2-7; TRBD2 agrees at 9 bases. This TCR was recovered from a human donor in good health. The sample was naive CD8+ T cells from blood. Documented subset: CD45RA+ naive T cells. Here the CDR3 reads CASSLGAGTSQYEQYF. Written as DNA, the CDR3 is TGTGCCAGCAGCTTAGGGGCCGGGACTAGCCAGTACGAGCAGTACTTC.